This passage covers 2 T cell receptor beta chains from one sample sequenced in a study of blood T cell repertoires in COVID-19. The protocol was immunoSEQ multiplex PCR, while the TCRdb copy is restricted to in-frame clones and leaves out a portion. This sample has tens of thousands of clones; about 80% occur once, and the top ten carry 4% to 6%. Material: peripheral blood. All receptors come from a woman aged 70-85 years with acute or convalescent COVID-19.

V is TRBV7-2 and J is TRBJ2-5, with D possibly being TRBD2 (6 bases). Trimming pared 1 base from V and 1 base from J, leaving 10 bases between. Germline CDR1 reads SGHTA; CDR2 reads FQGNSA. The CDR3 length is 15 residues. CDR3 coding DNA: TGTGCCAGCAGCTTAGGGATGGGGGGCCAAGAGACCCAGTACTTC. This translates into CASSLGMGGQETQYF.

The chain combines TRBV6-2 or TRBV6-3 with TRBJ1-2; the D is unclear. Trimming cost V 6 bases and J 5 bases, with 13 bases left between them. The CDR3 covers 13 residues. Germline V gene lookup returns CDR1 MNHEY and CDR2 SVGEGT. The CDR3, as DNA: TGTGCCAGCAGCTGGGGAGAGGGATATGGCTACACCTTC. Protein sequence: CASSWGEGYGYTF.